Described below is a single T cell receptor (beta chain) sequence and its context. No antigen is known for it. The data are from a study of cytomegalovirus exposure and HLA in healthy donors. The overall study: The Caucasian-associated ancestry cluster contained 75% to 85% of the roughly 400 genotyped donors. The study's findings and limits: Later work found that TCR association rates differed between HLA loci; DRB1 had the most and HLA-C the fewest. Presence/absence results assume similar sequencing depth per donor, which may not hold.

The primer mix had 60 Vbeta and 13 Jbeta primers. Assay: immunoSEQ multiplex PCR; the TCRdb copy retains only in-frame clones and omits some. The data contain fewer than 130,000 clones, roughly 80% of them singletons. The CDR3 contains 14 residues. In germline, CDR1 is MGHDK, CDR2 SYGVNS. With 7 bases removed from V and 0 bases from J, the gap between germline ends came to 10 bases. The TCR was taken from a female donor in good health and CMV-seropositive. The genes are TRBV25-1 and TRBJ1-3; tentatively, D is TRBD1 (5 bases). Sequenced input: PBMCs. The CDR3 reads CASTTDSSGNTIYF. In nucleotides, the CDR3 is TGTGCCAGCACCACCGACAGCTCTGGAAACACCATATATTTT.